Given below is one T cell receptor (beta chain) in context. Its antigen is unidentified. This specimen belongs to a study of Ad26.COV2.S vaccination and SARS-CoV-2 variants. For the study at large: Each vaccinee took Ad26.COV2.S intramuscularly, once or twice 56 days apart.

Treatment here: 15 to 20 received Ad26.COV2.S at low or high dose, single or two shots; 5 received placebo; per-sample allocation not given. Sampling took place 63 days after the first vaccine or placebo injection. TCRdb's copy holds only in-frame clones and misses some; the assay was immunoSEQ multiplex PCR. The table lists more than 300,000 clones, 75% to 90% of them singletons. Study outcomes and limitations: Whether participants received vaccine or placebo, their non-spike TCR breadth was similar.

From germline, CDR1 is SGHTA and CDR2 FQGNSA. The length of the CDR3 is 11 residues. The V end was cut by 1 base, the J end by 5 bases, with 0 bases between. This material consisted of peripheral blood, taken in a trial of Ad26.COV2.S vaccine versus placebo. The genes are TRBV7-2 and TRBJ1-3, with unresolved D. The clonotype comes from a person between 18 and 59 years old who received the Ad26.COV2.S COVID-19 vaccine or a placebo. This CDR3 reads CASSLGNTIYF. The DNA of the CDR3 is TGTGCCAGCAGCTTAGGAAACACCATATATTTT.